These 32 T cell receptor beta chains originate from one sample sequenced in a study of T cell repertoires in cytomegalovirus infection. TCRdb itself ran the reads through MiXCR, one entry per CDR3 protein. The table lists more than 350,000 distinct CDR3 sequences, around 32% of them singletons. Sequencing input: PBMCs. Receptor source: a human donor in good health (CMV status not recorded). Some clones in this sample may be carry-over from other donors' samples.

A word on this clonotype: Likely a read error: the CDR3 ends without its conserved phenylalanine or tryptophan. The chain recombines TRBV3-1 with TRBJ2-7; 8 bases agree with TRBD2. The CDR3 runs to 15 residues. J lost 7 bases, V lost 1 base, and 9 bases had no gene match. Germline CDR1 and CDR2: LGHDT and YNNKEL (reference sequence). The CDR3 loop is CASSQGGGPLREQYL. CDR3 sequence (DNA): TGTGCCAGCAGCCAAGGCGGGGGGCCCCTCCGGGAGCAGTACTTA.

As to this clonotype: This CDR3 is missing its conserved last phenylalanine or tryptophan, likely due to a read error. The chain is built from TRBV7-8 and TRBJ2-3; TRBD2 aligns across 10 bases. Looked up from germline, CDR1 is SGHVS and CDR2 is FQNEAQ. This CDR3 contains 18 residues. This CDR3 reads CDSRSGLAVVSSTDTQYC. CDR3 DNA: TGTGACAGCAGATCAGGACTAGCGGTGGTCTCTAGCACAGATACGCAGTATTGT.

V is TRBV6-5 and J is TRBJ1-6; a possible D gene is TRBD1 (5 bases). Trimming left V 5 bases short and J 7 bases short, with 15 bases between. CDR1 is MNHEY, CDR2 SVGAGI, per germline. This CDR3 spans 15 amino acids. CDR3 protein: CASSPPVGRNSPLHF. The CDR3 bases are TGTGCCAGCAGTCCCCCCGTGGGACGGAATTCACCCCTCCACTTT.

This clonotype has only a few counts. The rearrangement links TRBV11-1 to TRBJ2-3; 7 bases align to TRBD1. This CDR3 has 15 residues. With V trimmed by 5 bases and J by 7 bases, 12 bases remained unmatched. Germline V gene lookup returns CDR1 SGHAT and CDR2 FQDESV (reference sequence). As DNA, the CDR3 is TGTGCCAGCAGCCGGGTCGGGACAGCTCTTCATACGCAGTATTTT. Translating gives CASSRVGTALHTQYF.

The chain links TRBV25-1 to TRBJ1-3; D is undetermined. Germline V gene data show CDR1 as MGHDK and CDR2 as SYGVNS. The length of the CDR3 is 13 residues. V shed 5 bases and J shed 8 bases, with 13 bases lying between them. CDR3 bases: TGTGCCAGCAGTTCACTCCCGGATGACACCATATATTTT. This translates into CASSSLPDDTIYF.

The chain uses TRBV27 and TRBJ1-5; D is unresolved. Trimming removed 4 bases from V and 0 bases from J, with 10 bases in between. Germline CDR1 MNHEY, CDR2 SMNVEV (reference sequence). The CDR3 length is 15 residues. The CDR3 loop is CASSSGGYSNQPQHF. The CDR3 DNA sequence: TGTGCCAGCAGTTCGGGTGGATATAGCAATCAGCCCCAGCATTTT.

The chain uses TRBV6-2 or TRBV6-3 and TRBJ2-3; either TRBD1 or TRBD2 may fit D (5 bases each). Trimming took 7 bases from V and 0 from J, leaving 32 bases between them. Germline V gene sequence: CDR1 MNHEY, CDR2 SVGEGT. This CDR3 has 21 residues. Written as DNA, the CDR3 is TGTGCCAGCATCCCACAACCCGGGACGGACCTCAATCCTCTTAGCACAGATACGCAGTATTTT. Translated: CASIPQPGTDLNPLSTDTQYF.

This clonotype was recorded many times. The chain employs TRBV11-1 and TRBJ1-2, with 9 nucleotides matching TRBD1. The CDR3 spans 20 residues. Germline V lookup: CDR1 SGHAT, CDR2 FQDESV (reference sequence). After removal of 2 bases from V and 0 bases from J, the junction contained 16 bases not matched to a gene. CDR3 in amino acids: CASSLRRYGDRADSNYGYTF. The CDR3 DNA reads as TGTGCCAGCAGCTTACGACGATACGGGGACAGGGCCGACTCTAACTATGGCTACACCTTC.

This clonotype was observed a few times. CDR3 nucleotide sequence: TGTGCCAGCAGATCCGGACAAAGCAATCAGCCCCAGCATTTT. It translates to CASRSGQSNQPQHF. This sequence joins TRBV28 and TRBJ1-5; D might be TRBD1 (5 bases). Germline lookup yields CDR1 MDHEN and CDR2 SYDVKM. V shed 6 bases and J shed 1 base, with 10 bases lying between them. CDR3 size: 14 residues.

This chain links TRBV29-1 with TRBJ2-1; possible D gene TRBD2, 5 bases. The CDR3 runs to 13 residues. Deletions cut 3 bases from V and 5 bases from J, with 11 bases between. CDR1 SQVTM and CDR2 ANQGSEA come from the germline V gene. DNA of the CDR3: TGCAGCGTTGATCCCTTGGGAGACAATGAGCAGTTCTTC. It translates to CSVDPLGDNEQFF.

The J gene is TRBJ1-5, the V gene TRBV18; D remains ambiguous. The CDR3 is 14 amino acids. The V end lost 1 base, the J end lost 0 bases, and 4 bases lay between the germline ends. Germline V lookup: CDR1 KGHSH, CDR2 LQKENI. CDR3 residues: CASSPQSSNQPQHF. CDR3 sequence (DNA): TGTGCCAGCTCACCACAATCTAGCAATCAGCCCCAGCATTTT.

J is TRBJ2-3 and V is TRBV23-1; TRBD1 aligns across 7 bases. TRBV23-1 is noted as an ORF with a role that remains uncertain. With 2 bases clipped from V and 1 base from J, the junction kept 12 bases outside the gene matches. The CDR3 sequence is 18 residues long. The CDR3 spells CASSQGRGLRGRTDTQYF. CDR3 nucleotide sequence: TGCGCCAGCAGTCAAGGCAGGGGGTTGAGGGGGCGCACAGATACGCAGTATTTT.

CDR3: CASSGRGTGGYEQYF. CDR3 DNA: TGTGCCAGCAGTGGCCGCGGGACAGGGGGCTACGAGCAGTACTTC. The V gene is TRBV6-5, the J gene TRBJ2-7; TRBD1 agrees at 11 bases. Germline values: CDR1 MNHEY, CDR2 SVGAGI. CDR3 length equals 15 residues. V shed 5 bases and J 3 bases; nucleotides not matched to a gene: 6.

This clonotype was detected only a few times. The chain carries TRBV29-1 and TRBJ1-1; no definite D call. The germline V gene encodes CDR1 SQVTM and CDR2 ANQGSEA. V was shortened by 7 bases and J by 4 bases, with 13 bases between the two germline ends. The CDR3 sequence is 12 residues long. In DNA form, the CDR3 reads TGCAGCGCCCTGGTATGGGGCACTGAAGCTTTCTTT. This translates into CSALVWGTEAFF.

This clonotype was observed a few times. The chain recombines TRBV6-2 or TRBV6-3 with TRBJ2-5; D is perhaps TRBD1 or TRBD2 (5 bases each). V was shortened by 8 bases and J by 1 base, with 17 bases between the two germline ends. Germline CDR1 reads MNHEY; CDR2 reads SVGEGT. The CDR3 runs 15 residues. The CDR3 reads CASSPMGRSQETQYF. DNA for the CDR3: TGTGCCAGCTCACCGATGGGACGGTCCCAAGAGACCCAGTACTTC.

The V and J genes are TRBV24-1 and TRBJ2-2; a possible D gene is TRBD1 (6 bases). Germline CDR1 and CDR2: KGHDR and SFDVKD. This CDR3 is 15 amino acids long. Trimming took 3 bases from V and 1 from J, leaving 8 bases between them. CDR3 sequence: CATSDGQRNTGELFF. The CDR3 DNA follows: TGTGCCACCAGTGATGGACAGAGGAACACCGGGGAGCTGTTTTTT.

The table lists this clonotype with a few counts. J is TRBJ2-5 and V is TRBV5-6; 14 positions agree with TRBD2. The germline V gene encodes CDR1 SGHDT and CDR2 YYEEEE. V lost 3 bases to trimming and J lost 5 bases; unmatched junction nucleotides: 6. The CDR3 consists of 16 residues. CDR3 loop: CASSWGLAGVPETQYF. The CDR3 bases are TGTGCCAGCAGCTGGGGACTAGCGGGGGTACCGGAGACCCAGTACTTC.

The rearrangement uses TRBV5-4 and TRBJ1-1; a weak D match, TRBD1 (6 bases). The germline CDR1 and CDR2 sequences are SGHNT and YYREEE (reference sequence). The V and J ends lost 4 bases and 4 bases respectively, with 23 bases between them. This CDR3 has 17 amino acids. DNA for the CDR3: TGTGCCAGCAGCCGGGAACCGACTTCGGGGGCCGTCACTGAAGCTTTCTTT. This gives the protein CASSREPTSGAVTEAFF.

This clonotype was found many times. The chain recombines TRBV12-3 or TRBV12-4 with TRBJ2-7; possibly TRBD1 for D (6 bases). The V and J ends lost 5 bases and 4 bases respectively, with 15 bases between them. The CDR3 runs to 14 residues. CDR3 nucleotides: TGTGCCAGCAGTACCGGGACAAGGGTATACGAGCAGTACTTC. Translated, it gives CASSTGTRVYEQYF.

This clonotype occurred a few times. This chain uses TRBV24-1 with TRBJ2-3, with TRBD2 matching over 9 bases. Germline V gene lookup returns CDR1 KGHDR and CDR2 SFDVKD. Trimming cost V 6 bases and J 0 bases; bases outside gene matches: 6. The CDR3 length is 16 residues. This CDR3 is CATSKSGGLSTDTQYF. As DNA, the CDR3 is TGTGCCACCAGTAAAAGCGGGGGGCTTAGCACAGATACGCAGTATTTT.

At least ten counts were recorded for this clonotype. The CDR3 loop is CASSLGDRVNEQFF. CDR3 in DNA: TGTGCCAGCAGCTTAGGGGACAGGGTTAATGAGCAGTTCTTC. V and J are TRBV7-3 and TRBJ2-1, with 9 bases identical to TRBD1. This CDR3 is built from 14 residues. V gave up 2 bases and J gave up 7 bases; unmatched junction bases: 3. Per germline, CDR1 SGHTA and CDR2 FQGTGA.

Here the CDR3 reads CSARAPGAGNTIYF. In nucleotides, the CDR3 is TGCAGTGCTAGAGCCCCCGGGGCTGGAAACACCATATATTTT. This chain links TRBV20-1 with TRBJ1-3; no firm D call. This CDR3 contains 14 residues. CDR1 is DFQATT and CDR2 is SNEGSKA in the germline V gene (reference sequence). Trimming left V 1 base short and J 2 bases short, with 9 bases between.

This clonotype has ten or more counts. J is TRBJ1-5 and V is TRBV7-2, with 7 bases lining up with TRBD1. Looked up from germline, CDR1 is SGHTA and CDR2 is FQGNSA. V lost 2 bases and J lost 7; bases outside the gene matches: 8. This CDR3 is 15 amino acids long. The CDR3 is CASSLRGGGSQPQHF. CDR3 coding DNA: TGTGCCAGCAGCTTACGAGGGGGCGGGTCCCAGCCCCAGCATTTT.

This chain joins TRBV6-5 and TRBJ1-1; possible D gene TRBD1, 6 bases. Trimming removed 6 bases at V and 8 bases at J, with 13 bases between. The germline CDR1 and CDR2 sequences are MNHEY and SVGAGI. The CDR3 loop spans 12 amino acids. CDR3 amino acids: CASSPGQREAFF. Written as DNA, the CDR3 is TGTGCCAGCAGCCCCGGACAGAGGGAAGCTTTCTTT.

Ten or more counts support this clonotype. This chain uses TRBV7-2 with TRBJ2-3; D possibly corresponds to TRBD2 (6 bases). Germline-derived CDR1 and CDR2 are SGHTA and FQGNSA. Trimming removed 5 bases from V and 2 bases from J, with 17 bases in between. There are 16 residues in the CDR3. In DNA, the CDR3 is TGTGCCAGCAGCAGAAACCGGGACTGGCACACAGATACGCAGTATTTT. It codes for CASSRNRDWHTDTQYF. Complete variable domain (other parts from reference TRBV7-2 and TRBJ2-3): GAGVSQSPSNKVTEKGKDVELRCDPISGHTALYWYRQSLGQGLEFLIYFQGNSAPDKSGLPSDRFSAERTGGSVSTLTIQRTQQEDSAVYLCASSRNRDWHTDTQYFGPGTRLTVL.

This chain joins TRBV7-8 and TRBJ2-5; 7 nucleotides line up with TRBD1. The CDR3 sequence is 11 residues long. J lost 5 bases, V lost 6 bases, and 0 bases had no gene match. Looked up from germline, CDR1 is SGHVS and CDR2 is FQNEAQ. For the CDR3, the DNA is TGTGCCAGCAGACAGGGGGAGACCCAGTACTTC. Its translation is CASRQGETQYF.

V usage is TRBV6-1 and J usage is TRBJ1-5; 12 bases map to TRBD1. CDR1 and CDR2 (germline): MNHNS, SASEGT. Trimming at V came to 4 bases and at J to 0 bases, leaving 7 bases not matched to a gene. The CDR3 totals 18 residues. CDR3 coding DNA: TGTGCCAGCAGTGGGGGGACAGGGGGCTATTCTAGCAATCAGCCCCAGCATTTT. It specifies CASSGGTGGYSSNQPQHF.

This clonotype was observed a handful of times. V and J are TRBV7-8 and TRBJ1-4, with D perhaps TRBD1 (5 bases). Per the germline V gene, CDR1 is SGHVS and CDR2 is FQNEAQ. The ends were cut back, 4 bases at V and 0 bases at J, with 15 bases in the middle. The CDR3 loop spans 17 amino acids. The CDR3 DNA is TGTGCCAGCAGCTCCCGGGGTGGGGGAGCAACTAATGAAAAACTGTTTTTT. It is translated as CASSSRGGGATNEKLFF.

This clonotype was counted only a few times. The chain couples TRBV5-1 to TRBJ1-1; TRBD1 aligns across 8 bases. This CDR3 has 13 residues. V was clipped by 8 bases and J by 5 bases; unmatched bases: 8. Germline CDR1 and CDR2: SGHRS and YFSETQ. CDR3 DNA sequence: TGCGCCAGTACAGGGACAGGCGGGACTGAAGCTTTCTTT. This sequence encodes CASTGTGGTEAFF.

This sequence joins TRBV29-1 and TRBJ2-7; no clear D. CDR3 size: 14 residues. In germline, CDR1 is SQVTM, CDR2 ANQGSEA. V was trimmed by 6 bases and J by 2 bases, leaving 17 bases between them. Here the CDR3 DNA reads TGCAGCGTCTGCGGAACAAACTTCCCCTACGAGCAGTACTTC. This encodes CSVCGTNFPYEQYF.

This clonotype was recorded at least ten times. The chain's CDR3 is CASRGGGQETQYF. The CDR3 DNA reads TGTGCCAGCCGGGGGGGAGGCCAAGAGACCCAGTACTTC. V gene TRBV12-3 or TRBV12-4 combines with J gene TRBJ2-5, with TRBD2 identical over 8 bases. V was pared by 8 bases and J by 1 base, with 3 bases of the junction left unmatched. The CDR3 runs to 13 residues.

This clonotype was seen repeatedly, ten times or more. The chain is built from TRBV7-6 and TRBJ2-5; 8 bases map to TRBD1. Germline V gene sequence: CDR1 SGHVS, CDR2 FNYEAQ. The CDR3 contains 17 residues. V shed 1 base, J shed 5 bases, and the junction held 12 bases outside the gene matches. The CDR3 loop reads CASSLEAPGGAGETQYF. CDR3 DNA: TGTGCCAGCAGCTTAGAGGCCCCAGGGGGCGCCGGGGAGACCCAGTACTTC.